The T cell receptor beta chain under discussion was sequenced for a study of shared clonotypes between healthy human individuals. Study observations and caveats: In a handful of donors, approximately 5% of naive CD4 clonotypes appeared in common.

Splitting of each subset's genomic DNA was done evenly across several immunoSEQ plates. Sequenced by immunoSEQ multiplex PCR; TCRdb stores in-frame clones only, minus some. Of around 1.6 million clones detected, around 98% appear once; the ten largest clones hold 0.4% to 0.45%. Trimming removed 5 bases from V and 5 bases from J; junction bases left unmatched: 6. Per the germline V gene, CDR1 is MNHEY and CDR2 is SMNVEV (reference sequence). The CDR3 totals 16 residues. Comments on this clone: Its cognate antigen is unknown.

This chain links TRBV27 with TRBJ2-3, with 14 positions matching TRBD2. This clonotype originated in a man between 25 and 39 years old in good health. The material sequenced was naive CD4+ T cells sorted from blood. Sample subset: CD45RA+ positively selected. The DNA of the CDR3 is TGTGCCAGCAGTCCCGCGGGACTAGCGGGAGAAGATACGCAGTATTTT. This sequence encodes CASSPAGLAGEDTQYF.